The source of this T cell receptor beta chain is a study of cytomegalovirus exposure and HLA in healthy donors. Use of 60 Vbeta and 13 Jbeta primers characterized the PCR. The data were produced by immunoSEQ multiplex PCR, yet TCRdb's version contains in-frame clones alone and is incomplete. The profile shows a few hundred thousand clones, 65% to 80% of them singletons. This CDR3 comprises 15 residues. CDR1 SGDLS and CDR2 YYNGEE come from the germline V gene. Trimming shortened V by 0 bases and J by 2 bases, and 9 bases separated the two germline ends. The material sequenced was PBMCs. This receptor was identified in a girl aged 2-9 years in good health and CMV-seronegative. The V call is TRBV9, the J call TRBJ1-3, with D unclear. In DNA, the CDR3 is TGTGCCAGCAGCGTAGGGAGTGATACTGGAAACACCATATATTTT. The encoded protein is CASSVGSDTGNTIYF. The variable domain in full, completed from reference TRBV9 and TRBJ1-3, reads DSGVTQTPKHLITATGQRVTLRCSPRSGDLSVYWYQQSLDQGLQFLIQYYNGEERAKGNILERFSAQQFPDLHSELNLSSLELGDSALYFCASSVGSDTGNTIYFGEGSWLTVV.